This T cell receptor beta chain is from a study of brain metastases from non-small cell lung cancer. Libraries were prepared by immunoSEQ multiplex PCR; TCRdb keeps only in-frame clonotypes and omits some of them. The sample has fewer than 15,000 clones; approximately 83% are singletons. As for this clone: Its antigen is undetermined.

The study, taken as a whole, reports: Fewer infiltrating T cells were found in brain metastases than primaries.

Unmatched junction bases numbered 4, after V lost 1 base and J lost 6 bases. CDR1 SGHTA and CDR2 FQGNSA come from the germline V gene. CDR3 size: 15 residues. Specimen: primary lung tumor tissue. This clonotype originated in a donor at least 40 years old with non-small cell lung cancer. This chain connects TRBV7-2 to TRBJ2-1, with 9 bases matching TRBD1. Written as DNA, the CDR3 is TGTGCCAGCAGCTTAGAGACAGGGGGGGTCAATGAGCAGTTCTTC. This encodes CASSLETGGVNEQFF.